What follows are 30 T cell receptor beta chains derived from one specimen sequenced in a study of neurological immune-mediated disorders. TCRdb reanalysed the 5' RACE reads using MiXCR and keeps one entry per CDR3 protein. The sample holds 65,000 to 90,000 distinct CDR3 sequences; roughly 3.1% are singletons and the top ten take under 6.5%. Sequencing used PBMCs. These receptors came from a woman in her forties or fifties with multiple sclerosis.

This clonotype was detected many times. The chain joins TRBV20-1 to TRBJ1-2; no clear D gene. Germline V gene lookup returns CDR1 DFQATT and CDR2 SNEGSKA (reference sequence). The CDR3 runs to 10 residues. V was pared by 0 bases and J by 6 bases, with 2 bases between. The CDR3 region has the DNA TGCAGTGCTAGAGACCATGGCTACACCTTC. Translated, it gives CSARDHGYTF.

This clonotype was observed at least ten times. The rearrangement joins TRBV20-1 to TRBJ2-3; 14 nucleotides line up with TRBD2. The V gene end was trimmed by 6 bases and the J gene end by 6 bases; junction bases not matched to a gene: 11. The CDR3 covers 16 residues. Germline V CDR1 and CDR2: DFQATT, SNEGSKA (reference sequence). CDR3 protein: CSATGTSGGQMDTQYF. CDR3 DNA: TGCAGTGCCACAGGGACTAGCGGGGGCCAGATGGATACGCAGTATTTT.

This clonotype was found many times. CDR3 nucleotide sequence: TGTGCCAGCGGGTACAAGGAAGCCTACAGGGGAGGTGAAAAACTGTTTTTT. Translated, it gives CASGYKEAYRGGEKLFF. The rearrangement uses TRBV6-2 or TRBV6-3 and TRBJ1-4; 7 positions match TRBD1. Looked up from germline, CDR1 is MNHEY and CDR2 is SVGEGT. With V trimmed by 8 bases and J by 7 bases, 19 bases remained unmatched. This CDR3 is 17 amino acids long.

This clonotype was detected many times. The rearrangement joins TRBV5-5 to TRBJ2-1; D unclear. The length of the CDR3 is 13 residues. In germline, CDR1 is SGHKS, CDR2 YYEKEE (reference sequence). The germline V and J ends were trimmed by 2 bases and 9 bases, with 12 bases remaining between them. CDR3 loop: CASSFYADGEQFF. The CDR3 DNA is TGTGCCAGCAGCTTTTACGCGGACGGTGAGCAGTTCTTC. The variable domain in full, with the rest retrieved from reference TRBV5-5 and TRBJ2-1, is DAGVTQSPTHLIKTRGQQVTLRCSPISGHKSVSWYQQVLGQGPQFIFQYYEKEERGRGNFPDRFSARQFPNYSSELNVNALLLGDSALYLCASSFYADGEQFFGPGTRLTVL.

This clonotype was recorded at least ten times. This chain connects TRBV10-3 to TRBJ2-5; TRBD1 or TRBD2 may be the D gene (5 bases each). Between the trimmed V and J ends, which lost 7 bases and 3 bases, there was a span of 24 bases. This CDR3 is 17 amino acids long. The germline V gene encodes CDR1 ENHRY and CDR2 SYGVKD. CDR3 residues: CAINPPGTWGVKETQYF. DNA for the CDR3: TGTGCCATCAACCCCCCCGGGACCTGGGGAGTGAAAGAGACCCAGTACTTC.

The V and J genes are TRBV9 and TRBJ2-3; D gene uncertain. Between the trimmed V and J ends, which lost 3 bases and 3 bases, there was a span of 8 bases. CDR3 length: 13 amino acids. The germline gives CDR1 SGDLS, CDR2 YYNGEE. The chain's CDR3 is CASSDGRTDTQYF. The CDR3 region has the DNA TGTGCCAGCAGCGACGGACGGACAGATACGCAGTATTTT.

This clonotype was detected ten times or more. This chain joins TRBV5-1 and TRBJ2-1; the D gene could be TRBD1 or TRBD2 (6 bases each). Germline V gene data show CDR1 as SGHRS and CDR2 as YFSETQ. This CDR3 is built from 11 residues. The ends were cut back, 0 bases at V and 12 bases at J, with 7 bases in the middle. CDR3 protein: CASSLEGGQFF. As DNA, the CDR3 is TGCGCCAGCAGCTTGGAGGGGGGGCAGTTCTTC.

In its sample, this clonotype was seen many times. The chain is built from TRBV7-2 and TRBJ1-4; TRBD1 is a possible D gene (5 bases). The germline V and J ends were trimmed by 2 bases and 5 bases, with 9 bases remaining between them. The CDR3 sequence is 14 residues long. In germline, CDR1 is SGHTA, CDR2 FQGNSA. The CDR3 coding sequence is TGTGCCAGCAGCTTATCCAGGGTGAATGAAAAACTGTTTTTT. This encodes CASSLSRVNEKLFF.

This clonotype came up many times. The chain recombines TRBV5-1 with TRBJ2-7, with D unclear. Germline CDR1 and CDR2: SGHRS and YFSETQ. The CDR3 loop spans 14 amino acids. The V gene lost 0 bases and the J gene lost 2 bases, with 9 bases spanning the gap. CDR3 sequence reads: CASSLGQGPYEQYF. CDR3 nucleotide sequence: TGCGCCAGCAGCTTGGGACAAGGGCCCTACGAGCAGTACTTC.

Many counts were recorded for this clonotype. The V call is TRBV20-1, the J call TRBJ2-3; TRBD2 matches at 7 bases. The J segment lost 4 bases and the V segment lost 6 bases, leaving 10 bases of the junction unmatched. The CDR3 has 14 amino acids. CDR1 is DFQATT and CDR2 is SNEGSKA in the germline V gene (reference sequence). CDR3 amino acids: CSAIVLSGSDTQYF. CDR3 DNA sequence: TGCAGTGCCATTGTCCTTAGCGGGTCAGATACGCAGTATTTT.

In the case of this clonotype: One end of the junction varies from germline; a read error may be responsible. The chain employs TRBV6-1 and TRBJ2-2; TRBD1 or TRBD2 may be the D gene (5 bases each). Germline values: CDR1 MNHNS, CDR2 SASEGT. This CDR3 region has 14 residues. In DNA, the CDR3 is TGTGCCTCCCGGCCGGGGAAGTACACCGGGGCGCTGTTTTTT. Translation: CASRPGKYTGALFF.

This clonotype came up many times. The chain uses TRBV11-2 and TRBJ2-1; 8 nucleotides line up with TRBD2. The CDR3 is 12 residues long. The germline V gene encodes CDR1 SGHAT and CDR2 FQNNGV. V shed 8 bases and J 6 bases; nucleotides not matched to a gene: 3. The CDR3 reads CASRTSGNEQFF. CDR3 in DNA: TGTGCCAGCCGCACTAGCGGCAATGAGCAGTTCTTC.

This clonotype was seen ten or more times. CDR3 loop: CATSRDPGGGAGEQFF. In DNA, the CDR3 is TGTGCCACCAGCAGAGATCCAGGCGGGGGGGCGGGTGAGCAGTTCTTC. This rearrangement joins TRBV15 to TRBJ2-1; 9 positions agree with TRBD2. V lost 0 bases to trimming and J lost 9 bases; unmatched junction nucleotides: 9. The CDR3 totals 16 residues. Germline lookup yields CDR1 LNHNV and CDR2 YYDKDF (reference sequence).

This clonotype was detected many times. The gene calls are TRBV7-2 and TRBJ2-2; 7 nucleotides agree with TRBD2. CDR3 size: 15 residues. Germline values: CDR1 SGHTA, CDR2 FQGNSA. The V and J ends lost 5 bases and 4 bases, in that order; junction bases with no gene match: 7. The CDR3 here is CASSLRPGGTGELFF. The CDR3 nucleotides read TGTGCCAGCAGCCTCAGGCCGGGGGGCACCGGGGAGCTGTTTTTT.

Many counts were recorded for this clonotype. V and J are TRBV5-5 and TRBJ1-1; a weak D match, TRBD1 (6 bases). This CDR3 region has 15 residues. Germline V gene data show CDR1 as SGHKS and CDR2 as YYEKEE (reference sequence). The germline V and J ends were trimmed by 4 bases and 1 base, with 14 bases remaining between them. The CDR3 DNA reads TGTGCCAGCAGCCTCCCAAAGGGGGGGAACACTGAAGCTTTCTTT. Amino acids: CASSLPKGGNTEAFF.

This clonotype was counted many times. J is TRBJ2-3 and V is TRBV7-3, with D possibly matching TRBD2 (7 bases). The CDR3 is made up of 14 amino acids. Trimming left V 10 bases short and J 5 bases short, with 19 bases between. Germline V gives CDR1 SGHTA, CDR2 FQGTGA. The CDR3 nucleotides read TGTGCCACCTCAAGGGGGGGTCTGAGAGATACGCAGTATTTT. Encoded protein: CATSRGGLRDTQYF.

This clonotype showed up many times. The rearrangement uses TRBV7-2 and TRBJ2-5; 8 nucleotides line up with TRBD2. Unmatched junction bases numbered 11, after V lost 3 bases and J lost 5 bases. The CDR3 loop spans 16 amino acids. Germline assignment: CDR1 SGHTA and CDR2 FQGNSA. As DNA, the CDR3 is TGTGCCAGCAGCTTGGGGTCAAGCGGGAGTTCGGAGACCCAGTACTTC. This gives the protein CASSLGSSGSSETQYF.

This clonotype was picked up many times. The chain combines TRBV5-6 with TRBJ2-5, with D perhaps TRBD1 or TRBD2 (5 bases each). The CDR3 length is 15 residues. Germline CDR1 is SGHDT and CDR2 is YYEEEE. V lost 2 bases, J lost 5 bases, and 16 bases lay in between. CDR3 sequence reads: CASSLTGALRETQYF. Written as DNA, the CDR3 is TGTGCCAGCAGCTTAACCGGGGCACTACGGGAGACCCAGTACTTC.

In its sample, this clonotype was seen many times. CDR3 protein: CASSQVFRGPDETQYF. Written as DNA, the CDR3 is TGTGCCAGCAGCCAGGTTTTCAGGGGGCCGGATGAGACCCAGTACTTC. The V call is TRBV7-8, the J call TRBJ2-5; TRBD1 matches at 8 bases. This CDR3 comprises 16 residues. Per germline, CDR1 SGHVS and CDR2 FQNEAQ. Trimming cost V 5 bases and J 5 bases; bases outside gene matches: 13. Full variable domain (outside the CDR3, taken from reference TRBV7-8 and TRBJ2-5): GAGVSQSPRYKVAKRGQDVALRCDPISGHVSLFWYQQALGQGPEFLTYFQNEAQLDKSGLPSDRFFAERPEGSVSTLKIQRTQQEDSAVYLCASSQVFRGPDETQYFGPGTRLLVL.

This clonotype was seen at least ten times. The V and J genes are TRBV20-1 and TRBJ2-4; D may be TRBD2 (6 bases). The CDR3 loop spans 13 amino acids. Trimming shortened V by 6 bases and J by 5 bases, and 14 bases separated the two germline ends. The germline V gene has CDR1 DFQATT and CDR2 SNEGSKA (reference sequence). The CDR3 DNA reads TGCAGTGCCAACCCCGGGACTCAAAACATTCAGTACTTC. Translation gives CSANPGTQNIQYF.

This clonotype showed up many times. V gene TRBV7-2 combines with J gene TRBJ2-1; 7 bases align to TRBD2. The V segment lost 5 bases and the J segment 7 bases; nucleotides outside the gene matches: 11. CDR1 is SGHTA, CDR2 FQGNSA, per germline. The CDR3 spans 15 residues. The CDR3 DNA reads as TGTGCCAGCAGCGCTGTTTCCTGGGGGGGGAATGAGCAGTTCTTC. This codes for CASSAVSWGGNEQFF.

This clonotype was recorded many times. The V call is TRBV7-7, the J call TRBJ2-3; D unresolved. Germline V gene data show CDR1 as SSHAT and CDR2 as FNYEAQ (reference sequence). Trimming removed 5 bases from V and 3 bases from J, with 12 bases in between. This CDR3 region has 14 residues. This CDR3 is CASSPSTWTDTQYF. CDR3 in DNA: TGTGCCAGCAGCCCATCCACTTGGACAGATACGCAGTATTTT.

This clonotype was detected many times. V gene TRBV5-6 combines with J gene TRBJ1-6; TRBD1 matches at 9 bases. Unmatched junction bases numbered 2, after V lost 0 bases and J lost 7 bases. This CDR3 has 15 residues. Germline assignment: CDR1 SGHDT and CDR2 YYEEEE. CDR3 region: CASSLDRGPNSPLHF. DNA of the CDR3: TGTGCCAGCAGCTTGGACAGGGGGCCAAATTCACCCCTCCACTTT.

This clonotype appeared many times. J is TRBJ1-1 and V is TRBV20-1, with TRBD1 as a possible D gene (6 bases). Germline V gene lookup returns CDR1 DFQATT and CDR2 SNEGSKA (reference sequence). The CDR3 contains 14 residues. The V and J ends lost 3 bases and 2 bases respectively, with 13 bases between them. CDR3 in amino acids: CSASPPRGNTEAFF. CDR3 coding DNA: TGCAGTGCTAGTCCCCCCAGGGGTAACACTGAAGCTTTCTTT.

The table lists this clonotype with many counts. The CDR3 spells CATSDPAEASTDTQYF. CDR3 nucleotide sequence: TGTGCCACCAGTGATCCCGCGGAGGCTAGCACAGATACGCAGTATTTT. The V gene is TRBV24-1, the J gene TRBJ2-3; weak D call: TRBD2 (5 bases). The CDR3 sequence is 16 residues long. Germline loops: CDR1 KGHDR, CDR2 SFDVKD. V was trimmed by 3 bases and J by 0 bases, leaving 12 bases between them.

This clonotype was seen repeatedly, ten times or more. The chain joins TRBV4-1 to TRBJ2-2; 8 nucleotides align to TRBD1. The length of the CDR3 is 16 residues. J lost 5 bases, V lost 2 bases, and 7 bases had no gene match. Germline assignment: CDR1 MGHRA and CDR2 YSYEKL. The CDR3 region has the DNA TGCGCCAGCAGCCAACCATACACAGGGGGGACCGGGGAGCTGTTTTTT. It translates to CASSQPYTGGTGELFF.

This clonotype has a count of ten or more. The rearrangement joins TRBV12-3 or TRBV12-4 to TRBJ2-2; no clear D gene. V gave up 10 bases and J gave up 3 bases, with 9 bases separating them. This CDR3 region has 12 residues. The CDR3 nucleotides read TGTGCCACGAAAACCTACACCGGGGAGCTGTTTTTT. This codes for CATKTYTGELFF.

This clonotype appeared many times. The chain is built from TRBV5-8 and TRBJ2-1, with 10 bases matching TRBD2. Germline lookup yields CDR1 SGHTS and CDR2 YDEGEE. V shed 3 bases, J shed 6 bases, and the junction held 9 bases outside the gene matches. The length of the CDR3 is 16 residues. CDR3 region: CASSSIAGGSSNEQFF. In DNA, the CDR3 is TGTGCCAGCAGCTCGATAGCGGGAGGCTCTTCCAATGAGCAGTTCTTC.

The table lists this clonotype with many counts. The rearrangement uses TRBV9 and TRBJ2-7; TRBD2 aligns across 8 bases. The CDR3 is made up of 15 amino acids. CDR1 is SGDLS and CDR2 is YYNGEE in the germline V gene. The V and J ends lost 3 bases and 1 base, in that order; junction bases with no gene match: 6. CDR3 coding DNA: TGTGCCAGCAGCGCGGCTAGCGGGCCGTCCTACGAGCAGTACTTC. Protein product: CASSAASGPSYEQYF.

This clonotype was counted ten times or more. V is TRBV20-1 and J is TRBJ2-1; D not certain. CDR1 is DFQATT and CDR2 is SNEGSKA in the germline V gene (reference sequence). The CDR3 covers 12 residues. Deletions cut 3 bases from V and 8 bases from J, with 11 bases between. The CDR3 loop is CSASSQLDEQFF. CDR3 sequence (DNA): TGCAGTGCTAGTTCTCAGCTGGATGAGCAGTTCTTC.